The 15 T cell receptor beta chains listed next were all sequenced from one sample in a study of T cell changes during pregnancy in multiple sclerosis. Repertoires were generated with immunoSEQ multiplex PCR, while TCRdb's copy carries only in-frame clones and drops some. The sample shows some 85,000 clones, around 94% of them seen only once. The material was peripheral blood, obtained in the third trimester of pregnancy. These receptors came from a female donor with multiple sclerosis, enrolled in a pregnancy study.

The chain recombines TRBV29-1 with TRBJ2-3; D is perhaps TRBD2 (7 bases). CDR1 and CDR2 from the germline V gene are SQVTM and ANQGSEA. This CDR3 has 13 residues. Trimming removed 5 bases at V and 4 bases at J, with 13 bases between. CDR3 sequence: CSVRLGGADTQYF. As DNA, the CDR3 is TGCAGCGTTCGGCTAGGGGGGGCAGATACGCAGTATTTT.

The chain recombines TRBV28 with TRBJ1-2, with D unclear. V shed 4 bases and J shed 0 bases, with 6 bases lying between them. The CDR3 is made up of 13 amino acids. Germline-derived CDR1 and CDR2 are MDHEN and SYDVKM. CDR3: CASSYLANYGYTF. For the CDR3, the DNA is TGTGCCAGCAGTTACCTAGCTAACTATGGCTACACCTTC.

The chain joins TRBV5-1 to TRBJ1-2, with 9 nucleotides matching TRBD1. The CDR3 extends over 14 amino acids. Germline CDR1 is SGHRS and CDR2 is YFSETQ. After removal of 4 bases from V and 3 bases from J, the junction contained 4 bases not matched to a gene. CDR3 residues: CASSKGQGYYGYTF. The CDR3 region has the DNA TGCGCCAGCAGCAAAGGACAGGGGTACTATGGCTACACCTTC.

This clone was picked up one time. The chain carries TRBV5-4 and TRBJ2-5, with 8 bases lining up with TRBD2. Trimming cost V 5 bases and J 6 bases; bases outside gene matches: 18. Germline V CDR1 and CDR2: SGHNT, YYREEE (reference sequence). The CDR3 totals 17 residues. The DNA for the CDR3 is TGTGCCAGCAGACCCCCAACGAAGGGCGGGAGGATCAAGACCCAGTACTTC. Translation: CASRPPTKGGRIKTQYF.

The V gene is TRBV10-3, the J gene TRBJ2-1; 13 bases fit TRBD2. The CDR3 contains 16 residues. Looked up from germline, CDR1 is ENHRY and CDR2 is SYGVKD. V shed 4 bases and J 7 bases; nucleotides not matched to a gene: 7. The CDR3 DNA reads as TGTGCCATCAGTGGACCCGGACTAGCGGGGGTAAATGAGCAGTTCTTC. Amino acid sequence: CAISGPGLAGVNEQFF.

The rearrangement links TRBV27 to TRBJ2-3; 14 nucleotides match TRBD2. CDR3 size: 18 residues. Germline assignment: CDR1 MNHEY and CDR2 SMNVEV (reference sequence). Germline trimming cut 4 bases from V and 3 bases from J; bases unmatched to any gene: 9. For the CDR3, the DNA is TGTGCCAGCAGTTCGGGACTAGCGGGAGTCGATAGTACAGATACGCAGTATTTT. It specifies CASSSGLAGVDSTDTQYF.

The chain links TRBV19 to TRBJ1-3; D is ambiguous. This CDR3 has 17 residues. Between the trimmed V and J ends, which lost 5 bases and 4 bases, there was a span of 21 bases. The V gene's germline CDR1 is LNHDA and CDR2 SQIVND (reference sequence). CDR3 nucleotide sequence: TGTGCCAGTAGTCTGGAGGCCATCGGCGTTAGCGGAAACACCATATATTTT. Protein sequence: CASSLEAIGVSGNTIYF. The full variable domain, in which reference TRBV19 and TRBJ1-3 provide the parts outside the CDR3, is DGGITQSPKYLFRKEGQNVTLSCEQNLNHDAMYWYRQDPGQGLRLIYYSQIVNDFQKGDIAEGYSVSREKKESFPLTVTSAQKNPTAFYLCASSLEAIGVSGNTIYFGEGSWLTVV.

The gene calls are TRBV5-1 and TRBJ2-1, with 9 bases lining up with TRBD1. The CDR3 sequence is 15 residues long. The V gene end was trimmed by 4 bases and the J gene end by 7 bases; junction bases not matched to a gene: 9. The germline CDR1 and CDR2 sequences are SGHRS and YFSETQ. CDR3: CASSAPGQGLNEQFF. CDR3 bases: TGCGCCAGCAGCGCCCCGGGACAGGGTCTAAATGAGCAGTTCTTC.

This clone was seen more than once but under ten times. The chain links TRBV19 to TRBJ2-2, with a possible D match to TRBD2 (6 bases). Trimming pared 3 bases from V and 6 bases from J, leaving 20 bases between. The V gene's germline CDR1 is LNHDA and CDR2 SQIVND (reference sequence). This CDR3 has 17 residues. CDR3 residues: CASSILRDWPFAGELFF. The CDR3, as DNA: TGTGCCAGTAGTATCTTGAGGGACTGGCCTTTCGCCGGGGAGCTGTTTTTT.

This chain links TRBV19 with TRBJ2-5; 7 bases agree with TRBD1. Germline trimming cut 3 bases from V and 4 bases from J; bases unmatched to any gene: 2. This CDR3 comprises 13 residues. Germline CDR1 and CDR2: LNHDA and SQIVND (reference sequence). CDR3 residues: CASSMNRGETQYF. The CDR3, as DNA: TGTGCCAGTAGTATGAACAGGGGAGAGACCCAGTACTTC.

The chain joins TRBV11-2 to TRBJ2-1; D possibly corresponds to TRBD2 (5 bases). Trimming took 0 bases from V and 0 from J, leaving 12 bases between them. Germline CDR1 reads SGHAT; CDR2 reads FQNNGV. There are 17 residues in the CDR3. Here the CDR3 DNA reads TGTGCCAGCAGCTTAGATCGAGGGTATGCCTCCTACAATGAGCAGTTCTTC. Its protein product is CASSLDRGYASYNEQFF.

The chain carries TRBV2 and TRBJ2-1; TRBD1 is a possible D gene (6 bases). In germline, CDR1 is SNHLY, CDR2 FYNNEI. The CDR3 covers 13 residues. Trimming left V 7 bases short and J 4 bases short, with 11 bases between. DNA of the CDR3: TGTGCCAGCACTTTACAGGGTTACAATGAGCAGTTCTTC. Its translation: CASTLQGYNEQFF.

This clone was seen only once. This chain joins TRBV19 and TRBJ2-4, with a possible D match to TRBD2 (6 bases). Trimming pared 5 bases from V and 5 bases from J, leaving 22 bases between. The CDR3 length is 17 residues. Germline CDR1 reads LNHDA; CDR2 reads SQIVND (reference sequence). CDR3 in amino acids: CASSSFHGSGSQNIQYF. CDR3 coding DNA: TGTGCCAGTAGTTCTTTTCATGGTAGCGGTTCTCAAAACATTCAGTACTTC.

The chain couples TRBV7-9 to TRBJ2-3; TRBD1 agrees at 11 bases. The germline V gene has CDR1 SEHNR and CDR2 FQNEAQ (reference sequence). V shed 5 bases, J shed 4 bases, and the junction held 2 bases outside the gene matches. The CDR3 totals 14 residues. CDR3: CASSRDRGADTQYF. CDR3 DNA: TGTGCCAGCAGCCGGGACAGGGGGGCAGATACGCAGTATTTT.

The chain uses TRBV19 and TRBJ1-1; 9 bases fit TRBD1. The CDR3 runs 14 residues. Germline assignment: CDR1 LNHDA and CDR2 SQIVND (reference sequence). V was clipped by 5 bases and J by 11 bases; unmatched bases: 12. The CDR3: CASSQTGGLHWAFF. The CDR3 DNA is TGTGCCAGTAGTCAAACAGGGGGCCTGCATTGGGCTTTCTTT.